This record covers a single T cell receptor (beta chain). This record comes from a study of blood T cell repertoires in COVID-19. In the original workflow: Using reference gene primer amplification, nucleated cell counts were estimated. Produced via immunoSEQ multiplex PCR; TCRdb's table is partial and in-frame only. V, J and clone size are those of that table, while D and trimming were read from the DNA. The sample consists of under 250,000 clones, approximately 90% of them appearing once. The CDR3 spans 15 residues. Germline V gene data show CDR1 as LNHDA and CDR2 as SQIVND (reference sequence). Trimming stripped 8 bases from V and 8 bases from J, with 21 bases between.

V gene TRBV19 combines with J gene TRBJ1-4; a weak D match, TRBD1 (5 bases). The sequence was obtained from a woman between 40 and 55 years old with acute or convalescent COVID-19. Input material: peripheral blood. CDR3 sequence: CASLGGLGRDEKLFF. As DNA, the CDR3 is TGTGCCAGTCTGGGGGGTCTGGGTCGAGACGAAAAACTGTTTTTT.